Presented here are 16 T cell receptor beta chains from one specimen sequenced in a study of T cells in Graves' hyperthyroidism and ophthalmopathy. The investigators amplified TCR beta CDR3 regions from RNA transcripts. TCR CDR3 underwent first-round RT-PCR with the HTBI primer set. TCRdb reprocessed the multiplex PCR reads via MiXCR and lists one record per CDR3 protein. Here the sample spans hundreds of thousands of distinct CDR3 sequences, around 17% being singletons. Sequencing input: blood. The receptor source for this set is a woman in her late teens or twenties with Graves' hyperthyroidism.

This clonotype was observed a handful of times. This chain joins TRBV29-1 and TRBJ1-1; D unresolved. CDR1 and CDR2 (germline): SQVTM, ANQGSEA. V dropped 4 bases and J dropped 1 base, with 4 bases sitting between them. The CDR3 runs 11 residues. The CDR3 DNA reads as TGCAGCGTTGCCGAGAACACTGAAGCTTTCTTT. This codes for CSVAENTEAFF.

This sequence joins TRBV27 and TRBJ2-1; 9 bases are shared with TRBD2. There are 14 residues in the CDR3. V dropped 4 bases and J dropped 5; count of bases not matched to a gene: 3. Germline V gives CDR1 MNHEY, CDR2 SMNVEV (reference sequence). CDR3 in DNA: TGTGCCAGCAGTTCTAGCGGGAACCACAATGAGCAGTTCTTC. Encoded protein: CASSSSGNHNEQFF.

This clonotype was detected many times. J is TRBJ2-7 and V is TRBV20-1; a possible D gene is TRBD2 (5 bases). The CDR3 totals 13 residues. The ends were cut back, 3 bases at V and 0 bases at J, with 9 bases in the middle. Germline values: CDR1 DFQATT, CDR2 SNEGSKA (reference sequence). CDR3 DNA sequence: TGCAGTGCTAGGAGCGGATCCTCCTACGAGCAGTACTTC. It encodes CSARSGSSYEQYF.

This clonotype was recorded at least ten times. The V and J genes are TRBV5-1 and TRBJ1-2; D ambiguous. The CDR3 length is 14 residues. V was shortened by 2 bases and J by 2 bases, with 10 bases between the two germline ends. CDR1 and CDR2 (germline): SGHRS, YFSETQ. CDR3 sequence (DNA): TGCGCCAGCAGCTTAGGCCAGCAAAACTATGGCTACACCTTC. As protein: CASSLGQQNYGYTF.

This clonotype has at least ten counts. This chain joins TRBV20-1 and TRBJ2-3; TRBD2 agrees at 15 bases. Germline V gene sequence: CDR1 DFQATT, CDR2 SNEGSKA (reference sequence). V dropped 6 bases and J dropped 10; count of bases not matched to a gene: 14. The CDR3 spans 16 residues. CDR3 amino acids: CSANSGLAGGKHAQYF. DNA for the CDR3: TGCAGTGCGAACTCGGGACTAGCGGGAGGAAAACATGCGCAGTATTTT.

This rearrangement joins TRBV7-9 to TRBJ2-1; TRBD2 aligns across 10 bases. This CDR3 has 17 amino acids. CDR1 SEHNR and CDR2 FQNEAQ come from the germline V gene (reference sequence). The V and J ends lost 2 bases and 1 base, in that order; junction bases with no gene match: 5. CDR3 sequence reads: CASSLRVAGGSYNEQFF. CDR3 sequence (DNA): TGTGCCAGCAGCTTAAGAGTAGCGGGAGGTTCCTACAATGAGCAGTTCTTC.

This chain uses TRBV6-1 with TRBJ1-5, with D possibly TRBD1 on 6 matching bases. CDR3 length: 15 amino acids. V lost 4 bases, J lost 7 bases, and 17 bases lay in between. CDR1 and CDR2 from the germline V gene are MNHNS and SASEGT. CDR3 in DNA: TGTGCCAGCAGTGCAACGGGGGGGGCAGGGCAGCCCCAGCATTTT. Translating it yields CASSATGGAGQPQHF.

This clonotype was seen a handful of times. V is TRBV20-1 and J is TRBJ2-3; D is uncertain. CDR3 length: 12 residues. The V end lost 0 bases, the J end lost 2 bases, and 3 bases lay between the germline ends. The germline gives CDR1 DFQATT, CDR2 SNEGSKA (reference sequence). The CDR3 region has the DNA TGCAGTGCTAGAGAGCACACAGATACGCAGTATTTT. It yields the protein CSAREHTDTQYF.

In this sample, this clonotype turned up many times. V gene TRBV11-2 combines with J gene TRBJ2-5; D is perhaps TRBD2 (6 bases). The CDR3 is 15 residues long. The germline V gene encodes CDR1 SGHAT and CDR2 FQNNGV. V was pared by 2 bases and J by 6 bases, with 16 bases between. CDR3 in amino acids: CASSLISGRPQTQYF. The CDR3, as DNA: TGTGCCAGCAGCTTAATAAGTGGGAGGCCGCAGACCCAGTACTTC. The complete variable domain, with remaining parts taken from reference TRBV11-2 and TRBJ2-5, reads EAGVAQSPRYKIIEKRQSVAFWCNPISGHATLYWYQQILGQGPKLLIQFQNNGVVDDSQLPKDRFSAERLKGVDSTLKIQPAKLEDSAVYLCASSLISGRPQTQYFGPGTRLLVL.

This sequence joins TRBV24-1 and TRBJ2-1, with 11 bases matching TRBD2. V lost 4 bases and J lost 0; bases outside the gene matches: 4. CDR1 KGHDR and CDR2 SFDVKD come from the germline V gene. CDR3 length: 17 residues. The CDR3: CATSDPTSGSSYNEQFF. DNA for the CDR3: TGTGCCACCAGTGACCCTACTAGCGGGAGCTCCTACAATGAGCAGTTCTTC.

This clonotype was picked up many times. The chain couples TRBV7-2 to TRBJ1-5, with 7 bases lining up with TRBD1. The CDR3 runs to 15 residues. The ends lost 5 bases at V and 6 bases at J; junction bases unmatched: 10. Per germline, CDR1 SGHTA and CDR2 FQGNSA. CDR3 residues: CASSPQGGMGQPQHF. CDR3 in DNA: TGTGCCAGCAGCCCTCAGGGGGGGATGGGTCAGCCCCAGCATTTT.

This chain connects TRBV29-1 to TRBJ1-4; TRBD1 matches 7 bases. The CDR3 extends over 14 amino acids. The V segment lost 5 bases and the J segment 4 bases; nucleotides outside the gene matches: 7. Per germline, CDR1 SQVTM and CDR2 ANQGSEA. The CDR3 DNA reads TGCAGCGTTTCCCGGACAGGACTTAATGAAAAACTGTTTTTT. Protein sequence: CSVSRTGLNEKLFF.

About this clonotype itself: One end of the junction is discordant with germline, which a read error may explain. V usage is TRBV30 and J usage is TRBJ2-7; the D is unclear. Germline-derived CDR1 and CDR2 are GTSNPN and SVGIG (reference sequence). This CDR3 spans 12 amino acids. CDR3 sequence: CDWSSDSEEQYF. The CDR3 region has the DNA TGTGACTGGAGTTCCGATTCCGAGGAGCAGTACTTC.

For the CDR3, the DNA is TGTGCCAGCAGTTTCGATCGGAATACGCAGTATTTT. Its protein is CASSFDRNTQYF. V usage is TRBV12-3 or TRBV12-4 and J usage is TRBJ2-3; D gene ambiguous. This CDR3 region has 12 residues. Trimming left V 3 bases short and J 7 bases short, with 8 bases between.

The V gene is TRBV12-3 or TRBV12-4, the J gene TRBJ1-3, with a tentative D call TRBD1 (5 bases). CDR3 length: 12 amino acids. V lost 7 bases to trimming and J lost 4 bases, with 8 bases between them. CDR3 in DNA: TGTGCCAGCAACCGACAGGGAAACACCATATATTTT. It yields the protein CASNRQGNTIYF.

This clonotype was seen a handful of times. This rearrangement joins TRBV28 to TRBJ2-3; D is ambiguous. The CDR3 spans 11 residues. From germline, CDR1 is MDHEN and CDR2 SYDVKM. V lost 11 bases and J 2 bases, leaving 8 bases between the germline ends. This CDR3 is CAVISTDTQYF. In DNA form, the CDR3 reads TGTGCCGTAATATCCACAGATACGCAGTATTTT. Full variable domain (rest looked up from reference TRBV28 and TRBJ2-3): DVKVTQSSRYLVKRTGEKVFLECVQDMDHENMFWYRQDPGLGLRLIYFSYDVKMKEKGDIPEGYSVSREKKERFSLILESASTNQTSMYLCAVISTDTQYFGPGTRLTVL.